The 29 T cell receptor beta chains below were found in one sample sequenced in a study of T cell repertoires in cytomegalovirus infection. TCRdb recomputed calls from the reads with MiXCR, one row per CDR3 protein. The sample lists around 78,000 distinct CDR3 sequences; 35% to 45% were seen once. Antigens of these TCRs are unknown. The source material was CD8+ T cells from cultured PBMCs, sampled from culture after CMV antigen stimulation. These receptors came from a human donor in good health (CMV status not recorded). Some clones in this sample may be carry-over from other donors' samples.

The genes are TRBV7-2 and TRBJ2-3; D is unresolved. Per germline, CDR1 SGHTA and CDR2 FQGNSA. Trimming took off 2 bases at V and 4 bases at J, with 10 bases between the two ends. The CDR3 spans 14 residues. For the CDR3, the DNA is TGTGCCAGCAGCTTATATACTGGGCCAGATACGCAGTATTTT. It is translated as CASSLYTGPDTQYF.

This sequence joins TRBV12-3 or TRBV12-4 and TRBJ2-1, with 10 bases identical to TRBD2. The CDR3 covers 17 residues. V shed 0 bases and J 8 bases; nucleotides not matched to a gene: 10. The CDR3 reads CASSLATSGRLMDEQFF. As DNA, the CDR3 is TGTGCCAGCAGTTTAGCGACTAGCGGGCGCCTTATGGATGAGCAGTTCTTC.

The rearrangement links TRBV7-2 to TRBJ1-4, with TRBD1 matching 8 bases. The CDR3 has 15 residues. With 6 bases clipped from V and 4 bases from J, the junction kept 7 bases outside the gene matches. Per the germline V gene, CDR1 is SGHTA and CDR2 is FQGNSA. The chain's CDR3 is CASRTQGAVNEKLFF. DNA of the CDR3: TGTGCCAGCAGGACCCAGGGGGCGGTTAATGAAAAACTGTTTTTT. The full variable domain, its missing parts supplied by reference TRBV7-2 and TRBJ1-4, is GAGVSQSPSNKVTEKGKDVELRCDPISGHTALYWYRQSLGQGLEFLIYFQGNSAPDKSGLPSDRFSAERTGGSVSTLTIQRTQQEDSAVYLCASRTQGAVNEKLFFGSGTQLSVL.

Here the CDR3 reads CASSLDAVWTEAFF. The CDR3 DNA reads TGTGCCAGCAGTTTAGACGCAGTCTGGACTGAAGCTTTCTTT. The V gene is TRBV12-3 or TRBV12-4, the J gene TRBJ1-1; D unresolved. V was shortened by 1 base and J by 5 bases, with 11 bases between the two germline ends. The CDR3 spans 14 residues.

This clonotype occurred a few times. The gene calls are TRBV6-6 and TRBJ1-1, with a tentative D call TRBD1 (5 bases). The CDR3 runs 15 residues. Trimming took 0 bases from V and 0 from J, leaving 8 bases between them. CDR1 MNHNY and CDR2 SVGAGI come from the germline V gene (reference sequence). CDR3 nucleotide sequence: TGTGCCAGCAGTTACTCGACGGGGCTGAACACTGAAGCTTTCTTT. Amino acid sequence: CASSYSTGLNTEAFF.

The chain links TRBV6-6 to TRBJ2-7; D might be TRBD1 or TRBD2, each matching 5 bases. Germline-derived CDR1 and CDR2 are MNHNY and SVGAGI (reference sequence). Between the trimmed V and J ends, which lost 2 bases and 2 bases, there was a span of 13 bases. This CDR3 spans 15 amino acids. CDR3 sequence: CASSYVQGEPYEQYF. CDR3 DNA: TGTGCCAGCAGTTACGTTCAGGGAGAGCCCTACGAGCAGTACTTC.

A remark on this clonotype: A read error may produce the germline difference seen at one junction end. CDR3 nucleotide sequence: TGCGCCAGCAGCCAAGGGGCCGTAAAAGGGACCTACAATGAGCGGTTCTTC. Its protein product is CASSQGAVKGTYNERFF. V usage is TRBV4-1 and J usage is TRBJ2-1; D is tentatively TRBD1 or TRBD2 (5 bases each). This CDR3 has 17 amino acids. Germline V gene lookup returns CDR1 MGHRA and CDR2 YSYEKL.

The chain carries TRBV4-1 and TRBJ2-7; TRBD1 might be the D (6 bases). Germline CDR1 and CDR2: MGHRA and YSYEKL. The CDR3 loop spans 14 amino acids. The germline V and J ends were trimmed by 1 base and 1 base, with 8 bases remaining between them. The DNA of the CDR3 is TGCGCCAGCAGCCAAGTACAGGGATCCTACGAGCAGTACTTC. It encodes CASSQVQGSYEQYF.

This clonotype has just a few counts. V usage is TRBV6-5 and J usage is TRBJ2-7, with 7 bases matching TRBD1. CDR1 MNHEY and CDR2 SVGAGI come from the germline V gene. V shed 2 bases and J 2 bases; nucleotides not matched to a gene: 6. The CDR3 totals 15 residues. CDR3 DNA sequence: TGTGCCAGCAGTTACGGGGGACAGTCCGCCTACGAGCAGTACTTC. It specifies CASSYGGQSAYEQYF.

This chain connects TRBV7-2 to TRBJ1-2; D not certain. Per the germline V gene, CDR1 is SGHTA and CDR2 is FQGNSA. V lost 1 base and J lost 0, with 3 bases in between. This CDR3 contains 13 residues. CDR3 amino acids: CASSLVPNYGYTF. The DNA of the CDR3 is TGTGCCAGCAGCTTAGTCCCTAACTATGGCTACACCTTC.

Only a few counts were recorded for this clonotype. The gene calls are TRBV7-6 and TRBJ2-3; 9 bases agree with TRBD2. Trimming removed 2 bases from V and 2 bases from J; junction bases left unmatched: 5. The CDR3 spans 16 residues. From germline, CDR1 is SGHVS and CDR2 FNYEAQ. The CDR3 coding sequence is TGTGCCAGCAGCTTACTAGCGGGGAGCCTCACAGATACGCAGTATTTT. It yields the protein CASSLLAGSLTDTQYF.

The chain couples TRBV19 to TRBJ2-1; the match to TRBD2 covers 8 bases. Unmatched junction bases numbered 7, after V lost 2 bases and J lost 4 bases. CDR1 is LNHDA and CDR2 is SQIVND in the germline V gene (reference sequence). The CDR3 has 16 residues. The CDR3 sequence: CASSIIHSGGYNEQFF. CDR3 in DNA: TGTGCCAGTAGTATAATTCACAGCGGGGGTTACAATGAGCAGTTCTTC.

This clonotype was detected a few times. The chain couples TRBV12-3 or TRBV12-4 to TRBJ1-3, with no clear D. CDR3 length equals 14 residues. V lost 2 bases to trimming and J lost 0 bases, with 5 bases between them. The CDR3 is CASSLISSGNTIYF. The DNA for the CDR3 is TGTGCCAGCAGTTTAATCTCCTCTGGAAACACCATATATTTT.

The rearrangement links TRBV7-8 to TRBJ2-7; TRBD1 is a possible D gene (5 bases). From germline, CDR1 is SGHVS and CDR2 FQNEAQ. There are 15 residues in the CDR3. Trimming removed 1 base from V and 3 bases from J, with 13 bases in between. The CDR3 nucleotides read TGTGCCAGCAGCTTAGGTCCAGGGTCGATCTACGAGCAGTACTTC. Protein: CASSLGPGSIYEQYF.

This clonotype was seen repeatedly, ten times or more. The gene calls are TRBV6-2 or TRBV6-3 and TRBJ1-5; 7 bases line up with TRBD1. Trimming took 4 bases from V and 3 from J; bases not matched to a gene: 3. Germline-derived CDR1 and CDR2 are MNHEY and SVGEGT. This CDR3 region has 14 residues. The DNA of the CDR3 is TGTGCCAGCAGTTGGGGGACAGTCAATCAGCCCCAGCATTTT. It encodes CASSWGTVNQPQHF.

The chain has TRBV4-1 and TRBJ2-3; D may be TRBD2 (6 bases). Germline V gene sequence: CDR1 MGHRA, CDR2 YSYEKL. There are 18 residues in the CDR3. V was cut by 0 bases and J by 6 bases, with 22 bases left in between. CDR3 coding DNA: TGCGCCAGCAGCCAAGATTCTGGGACTCTTATCTCGTCTGATACGCAGTATTTT. Encoded protein: CASSQDSGTLISSDTQYF.

The chain links TRBV6-1 to TRBJ2-7, with D perhaps TRBD1 (7 bases). V lost 5 bases, J lost 1 base, and 12 bases lay in between. Germline V gene data show CDR1 as MNHNS and CDR2 as SASEGT. The CDR3 length is 14 residues. The CDR3 loop reads CASSYAGQSYEQYF. CDR3 DNA: TGTGCCAGCAGTTATGCGGGACAGTCCTACGAGCAGTACTTC.

This clonotype appeared a few times. V is TRBV12-3 or TRBV12-4 and J is TRBJ2-1; a weak D match, TRBD1 (5 bases). Between the trimmed V and J ends, which lost 5 bases and 5 bases, there was a span of 13 bases. This CDR3 comprises 14 residues. CDR3 in DNA: TGTGCCAGCAGTGGCCCCTCCAGGGACAATGAGCAGTTCTTC. Amino acid sequence: CASSGPSRDNEQFF.

The chain employs TRBV7-2 and TRBJ2-3, with a weak D call TRBD2 (5 bases). The CDR3 length is 16 residues. The V end was cut by 5 bases, the J end by 4 bases, with 19 bases between. Germline CDR1 reads SGHTA; CDR2 reads FQGNSA. The CDR3 region has the DNA TGTGCCAGCAGCCTCCACCCTTTCGGGGTGCCAGATACGCAGTATTTT. Its protein is CASSLHPFGVPDTQYF.

This clonotype came up a few times. The CDR3 DNA sequence: TGTGCCAGCAGTTACTCGGGACAGGGGGCGCGTGGCTACACCTTC. Translated, it gives CASSYSGQGARGYTF. The chain recombines TRBV6-5 with TRBJ1-2, with 12 bases identical to TRBD1. Trimming took 0 bases from V and 7 from J; bases not matched to a gene: 3. The CDR3 consists of 15 residues. Germline V lookup: CDR1 MNHEY, CDR2 SVGAGI.

This chain links TRBV19 with TRBJ1-5; 12 bases line up with TRBD1. V shed 5 bases and J 0 bases; nucleotides not matched to a gene: 11. The CDR3 contains 19 residues. CDR1 and CDR2 (germline): LNHDA, SQIVND (reference sequence). The CDR3 sequence is CASSSRDRGRDRSNQPQHF. The CDR3 DNA reads as TGTGCCAGTAGTTCAAGGGACAGGGGGCGCGATCGTAGCAATCAGCCCCAGCATTTT. Looking up the rest from reference TRBV19 and TRBJ1-5 gives the full variable domain: DGGITQSPKYLFRKEGQNVTLSCEQNLNHDAMYWYRQDPGQGLRLIYYSQIVNDFQKGDIAEGYSVSREKKESFPLTVTSAQKNPTAFYLCASSSRDRGRDRSNQPQHFGDGTRLSIL.

A few counts support this clonotype. This sequence joins TRBV29-1 and TRBJ2-7; 8 nucleotides match TRBD1. Germline V CDR1 and CDR2: SQVTM, ANQGSEA. The V and J ends lost 5 bases and 1 base, in that order; junction bases with no gene match: 7. The CDR3 covers 14 residues. The DNA for the CDR3 is TGCAGCGTTTCTCGGACAGGGTTGTCCTACGAGCAGTACTTC. Protein: CSVSRTGLSYEQYF.

The chain is built from TRBV20-1 and TRBJ2-7; 7 bases fit TRBD1. Trimming at V came to 5 bases and at J to 7 bases, leaving 2 bases not matched to a gene. CDR3 length: 10 amino acids. Germline loops: CDR1 DFQATT, CDR2 SNEGSKA (reference sequence). The CDR3 loop reads CSALQGEQYF. DNA for the CDR3: TGCAGTGCTTTACAGGGGGAGCAGTACTTC.

The CDR3 loop reads CASTSTTGNTEAFF. CDR3 nucleotide sequence: TGTGCCAGCACTTCTACGACGGGGAACACTGAAGCTTTCTTT. This chain uses TRBV12-3 or TRBV12-4 with TRBJ1-1; no clear D. The ends were cut back, 7 bases at V and 1 base at J, with 13 bases in the middle. The CDR3 is made up of 14 amino acids.

The rearrangement uses TRBV7-6 and TRBJ2-7; D may be TRBD1 (5 bases). The CDR3 has 13 amino acids. V gave up 1 base and J gave up 3 bases, with 7 bases separating them. CDR1 is SGHVS, CDR2 FNYEAQ, per germline. CDR3 amino acids: CASSLGQIYEQYF. Written as DNA, the CDR3 is TGTGCCAGCAGCTTAGGACAGATCTACGAGCAGTACTTC.

The rearrangement links TRBV3-1 to TRBJ2-2; weak D call: TRBD1 (5 bases). Trimming pared 0 bases from V and 7 bases from J, leaving 21 bases between. CDR1 and CDR2 from the germline V gene are LGHDT and YNNKEL (reference sequence). The CDR3 extends over 18 amino acids. The CDR3 is CASSQDLLTREYHGELFF. The CDR3, as DNA: TGTGCCAGCAGCCAAGATCTCCTAACCAGGGAATATCACGGGGAGCTGTTTTTT.

The chain is built from TRBV6-6 and TRBJ2-1; 9 bases match TRBD2. Trimming at V came to 2 bases and at J to 8 bases, leaving 7 bases not matched to a gene. The CDR3 totals 15 residues. Germline CDR1 MNHNY, CDR2 SVGAGI (reference sequence). The CDR3 region has the DNA TGTGCCAGCAGTTACGGCGGGGGGGCCCTCGATGAGCAGTTCTTC. It specifies CASSYGGGALDEQFF.

The gene calls are TRBV29-1 and TRBJ1-1; 7 nucleotides line up with TRBD1. V trimming: 4 bases; J trimming: 1 base; junction bases outside the gene matches: 6. The germline V gene has CDR1 SQVTM and CDR2 ANQGSEA. This CDR3 comprises 14 residues. The CDR3 sequence: CSVVGRGSNTEAFF. The CDR3 coding sequence is TGCAGCGTTGTGGGCAGGGGGTCGAACACTGAAGCTTTCTTT.

The chain uses TRBV14 and TRBJ2-2; D is possibly TRBD1 (6 bases). The V gene's germline CDR1 is SGHDN and CDR2 FVKESK. The length of the CDR3 is 15 residues. Trimming left V 5 bases short and J 3 bases short, with 13 bases between. The CDR3 DNA reads as TGTGCCAGCAGCGTAATCGGACAGTACACCGGGGAGCTGTTTTTT. Translated: CASSVIGQYTGELFF.